Listed below are T cell receptor beta chains from one sample, sequenced in a study of blood T cell repertoires in COVID-19. TCRdb's table, derived via immunoSEQ multiplex PCR, lists solely in-frame clones and lacks some. The table lists fewer than 500,000 clones, around 88% of them singletons. Sequenced input: peripheral blood. These TCRs come from a woman between 25 and 40 years old with acute or convalescent COVID-19. CDR3s include the opening cysteine and the closing phenylalanine or tryptophan. D genes are given only for firm matches. Size is omitted from some rows. Given values are once, few, many or a class for expanded clones.

size	D	V	J	CDR3	DNA
NA	NA	TRBV5-1	TRBJ2-7	CASRTGGLTYEQYF	TGCGCCAGCCGAACAGGGGGACTAACCTACGAGCAGTACTTC
NA	TRBD1	TRBV5-6	TRBJ2-2	CASSLGPRDSYNTGELFF	TGTGCCAGCAGCTTGGGGCCCCGGGACAGCTATAACACCGGGGAGCTGTTTTTT
NA	NA	TRBV9	TRBJ2-7	CASSPSPSYEQYF	TGTGCCAGCAGCCCGTCCCCCTCCTACGAGCAGTACTTC
NA	TRBD2	TRBV9	TRBJ2-5	CASSAAGGMRGETQYF	TGTGCCAGCAGCGCGGCGGGGGGGATGCGGGGAGAGACCCAGTACTTC
few	NA	TRBV29-1	TRBJ2-7	CSVPGARNEQYF	TGCAGCGTTCCTGGGGCGCGCAACGAGCAGTACTTC
NA	TRBD1	TRBV9	TRBJ1-1	CASSSGDRGPLNTEAFF	TGTGCCAGCAGCTCCGGGGACAGGGGACCGTTGAACACTGAAGCTTTCTTT
few	NA	TRBV12-3/TRBV12-4	TRBJ1-3	CASSLTSGNTIYF	TGTGCCAGCAGTTTAACATCGGGAAACACCATATATTTT
NA	NA	TRBV5-6	TRBJ1-5	CASSLGGRDNQPQHF	TGTGCCAGCAGCTTGGGGGGCAGGGACAATCAGCCCCAGCATTTT
NA	TRBD1	TRBV3-1/TRBV3-2	TRBJ2-3	CASSGTGGVDTQYF	TGTGCCAGCAGTGGGACAGGGGGGGTAGATACGCAGTATTTT
NA	NA	TRBV5-1	TRBJ2-1	CASSPAGSLEQFF	TGCGCCAGCAGTCCGGCAGGGTCTCTGGAGCAGTTCTTC
NA	NA	TRBV27	TRBJ2-3	CASSLSRRATDTQYF	TGTGCCAGCAGTTTAAGTAGGAGGGCGACAGATACGCAGTATTTT
NA	TRBD1	TRBV5-6	TRBJ2-7	CASSLIFGTGAYEQYF	TGTGCCAGCAGCTTAATATTCGGGACAGGGGCCTACGAGCAGTACTTC
NA	TRBD1	TRBV4-2	TRBJ1-4	CASSLGTGFEKLFF	TGTGCCAGCAGCCTTGGGACAGGGTTTGAAAAACTGTTTTTT
NA	NA	TRBV6-6	TRBJ1-2	CASSRVGAGSNYGYTF	TGTGCCAGCAGTAGGGTGGGGGCTGGGAGTAACTATGGCTACACCTTC
NA	NA	TRBV7-2	TRBJ1-1	CASSSSGTLNTEAFF	TGTGCCAGCAGCTCGTCGGGAACCCTCAACACTGAAGCTTTCTTT
NA	NA	TRBV24-1	TRBJ1-2	CATKAGTGDGYTF	TGTGCCACTAAAGCGGGGACGGGGGATGGCTACACCTTC
NA	NA	TRBV7-9	TRBJ1-1	CASSPTKNRVDTEAFF	TGTGCCAGCAGCCCTACCAAAAACAGGGTTGACACTGAAGCTTTCTTT
NA	NA	TRBV5-1	TRBJ2-3	CASSSTVGGTDTQYF	TGCGCCAGCAGCTCTACAGTAGGGGGCACAGATACGCAGTATTTT
NA	TRBD2	TRBV9	TRBJ2-2	CASSPWGGNTGELFF	TGTGCCAGCAGCCCTTGGGGGGGGAACACCGGGGAGCTGTTTTTT
NA	NA	TRBV12-3/TRBV12-4	TRBJ2-3	CASSRLTDTQYF	TGTGCCAGCAGTAGACTCACAGATACGCAGTATTTT
few	NA	TRBV7-9	TRBJ2-7	CASSPIREQYF	TGTGCCAGCAGCCCAATCCGGGAGCAGTACTTC
NA	NA	TRBV24-1	TRBJ2-7	CATSDSRQRMTYEQYF	TGTGCCACCAGTGATTCTAGACAGAGAATGACCTACGAGCAGTACTTC
NA	NA	TRBV4-1	TRBJ1-5	CASSLLGLSNQPQHF	TGCGCCAGCAGTCTATTGGGGCTTAGCAATCAGCCCCAGCATTTT
NA	NA	TRBV3-1/TRBV3-2	TRBJ1-6	CASSQVGEGALHF	TGTGCCAGCAGCCAAGTTGGAGAGGGGGCCCTCCACTTT
NA	NA	TRBV6-6	TRBJ1-2	CASSYGGYYGYTF	TGTGCCAGCAGTTACGGGGGGTACTATGGCTACACCTTC
NA	NA	TRBV6-6	TRBJ2-5	CASSRTDQETQYF	TGTGCCAGCAGTCGGACAGACCAAGAGACCCAGTACTTC
NA	TRBD1	TRBV9	TRBJ1-2	CASSETSRAQGDGYTF	TGTGCCAGCAGCGAGACTTCCAGGGCTCAGGGGGATGGCTACACCTTC
NA	TRBD1	TRBV10-2	TRBJ1-5	CASSDSLTGGNQPQHF	TGCGCCAGCAGTGATTCTCTCACAGGGGGCAATCAGCCCCAGCATTTT
NA	TRBD2	TRBV4-1	TRBJ2-1	CASSQEPSGETVYNEQFF	TGCGCCAGCAGCCAAGAGCCTAGCGGGGAGACGGTCTACAATGAGCAGTTCTTC
few	TRBD1	TRBV4-2	TRBJ2-3	CASSQVRGLRDTQYF	TGTGCCAGCAGCCAAGTTAGGGGGCTTCGCGATACGCAGTATTTT
NA	NA	TRBV5-4	TRBJ1-1	CASSPGGRYTEAFF	TGTGCCAGCAGCCCGGGGGGCAGATACACTGAAGCTTTCTTT
NA	NA	TRBV3-1/TRBV3-2	TRBJ1-2	CASSPTGGIEGYTF	TGTGCCAGCAGCCCCACAGGTGGAATAGAAGGCTACACCTTC
NA	TRBD1	TRBV2	TRBJ1-5	CASSRGRGPNQPQHF	TGTGCCAGCAGTCGGGGCAGGGGGCCCAATCAGCCCCAGCATTTT
NA	NA	TRBV7-2	TRBJ2-7	CASSFAGSYEQYF	TGTGCCAGCAGCTTCGCAGGCTCCTACGAGCAGTACTTC
few	TRBD2	TRBV2	TRBJ2-1	CASSRLANDNEQFF	TGTGCCAGCAGTAGACTAGCGAATGACAATGAGCAGTTCTTC
NA	NA	TRBV18	TRBJ2-7	CASSQGTRNEQYF	TGTGCCAGCTCACAAGGGACACGTAACGAGCAGTACTTC
NA	NA	TRBV5-4	TRBJ1-1	CASSYTQGMNTEAFF	TGTGCCAGCAGCTATACCCAGGGGATGAACACTGAAGCTTTCTTT
NA	NA	TRBV5-1	TRBJ2-1	CASSFPGDEQFF	TGCGCCAGCAGCTTCCCAGGGGACGAGCAGTTCTTC
NA	NA	TRBV7-9	TRBJ2-7	CASSQGFSYEQYF	TGTGCCAGCAGCCAGGGGTTCTCCTACGAGCAGTACTTC
NA	TRBD2	TRBV7-8	TRBJ2-7	CASSLVLLAGAGYEQYF	TGTGCCAGCAGCCTGGTCCTACTAGCGGGGGCCGGATACGAGCAGTACTTC
NA	TRBD1	TRBV18	TRBJ1-5	CASSRDRGDSNQPQHF	TGTGCCAGCTCACGCGACAGGGGTGATAGCAATCAGCCCCAGCATTTT
NA	NA	TRBV9	TRBJ1-2	CASKPGFGYGYTF	TGTGCCAGCAAACCAGGGTTTGGCTATGGCTACACCTTC
NA	TRBD1	TRBV5-5	TRBJ1-5	CASSLGQGGQPQHF	TGTGCCAGCAGCCTGGGACAGGGGGGTCAGCCCCAGCATTTT
NA	NA	TRBV5-8	TRBJ1-3	CASSWGRTSGNTIYF	TGTGCCAGCAGCTGGGGGCGTACCTCTGGAAACACCATATATTTT
NA	NA	TRBV7-9	TRBJ1-2	CASSTEGVGSYGYTF	TGTGCCAGCAGTACAGAGGGAGTTGGGTCCTATGGCTACACCTTC
NA	TRBD2	TRBV9	TRBJ2-3	CASSPPPGTSGDTQYF	TGTGCCAGCAGCCCTCCCCCCGGGACTAGCGGGGATACGCAGTATTTT
once	NA	TRBV2	TRBJ1-4	CASSIAQGIMGEKLFF	TGTGCCAGCAGTATCGCCCAGGGTATAATGGGGGAAAAACTGTTTTTT
NA	TRBD1	TRBV29-1	TRBJ2-5	CSVESDRGMRETQYF	TGCAGCGTTGAATCGGACAGGGGAATGAGGGAGACCCAGTACTTC
NA	TRBD1	TRBV24-1	TRBJ2-1	CATSDRTGGNEQFF	TGTGCCACCAGTGATAGGACAGGGGGCAATGAGCAGTTCTTC
NA	NA	TRBV5-4	TRBJ1-6	CASSLRQGSYNSPLHF	TGTGCCAGCAGCTTGAGGCAGGGATCCTATAATTCACCCCTCCACTTT